This T cell receptor (beta chain) was retrieved from a study of PD-1 blockade in classical Hodgkin lymphoma. Sequencing was performed with immunoSEQ multiplex PCR; in TCRdb, only in-frame clones are kept and a portion is missing. Altogether tens of thousands of clones are present, about 88% being singletons, with the ten largest covering roughly 0.43%. This sample's time point: cycle 4 day 1 (C4D1), after less than 7 weeks of nivolumab. Relapse was seen in all patients after autologous stem cell transplantation, and brentuximab vedotin exposure was variable. CD4+ T cells were purified from thawed PBMCs by magnetic negative selection. With 4 bases clipped from V and 13 bases from J, the junction kept 4 bases outside the gene matches. The CDR3 is made up of 11 amino acids. Germline V gene lookup returns CDR1 ENHRY and CDR2 SYGVKD.

The chain is built from TRBV10-3 and TRBJ2-1, with 7 bases lining up with TRBD2. The receptor was derived from a human donor with classical Hodgkin lymphoma. Sequencing was performed on CD4+ T cells from blood, taken before the fourth cycle of nivolumab. This CDR3 is CAISVGTTQFF. The DNA for the CDR3 is TGTGCCATCAGTGTCGGGACTACCCAGTTCTTC.